This is a list of T cell receptor beta chains from one sample in a study of cytomegalovirus exposure and HLA in healthy donors. Profiling relied on immunoSEQ multiplex PCR, and the TCRdb table lists in-frame clones only, not all of them. This table has about 120,000 clones, around 77% appearing once. Sequenced material: PBMCs. These receptors were taken from a man over 45 in good health and CMV-seropositive. The CDR3 runs from the conserved cysteine through the conserved F or W. The D gene is left open where the match is weak. Only some rows state a clone size, as once, few, many or a class for expanded clones.

CDR3nt: TGCGCCAGCAGCTTGGACGGACAGGGCTACGAGCAGTACTTC
CDR3aa: CASSLDGQGYEQYF
j_gene: TRBJ2-7
abundance: once
v_gene: TRBV5-1
d_gene: TRBD1

CDR3nt: TGTGCCAGCAATGTAGCGGGCGAGACCTACGAGCAGTACTTC
CDR3aa: CASNVAGETYEQYF
j_gene: TRBJ2-7
abundance: NA
v_gene: TRBV7-2
d_gene: TRBD2

CDR3nt: TGCGCCAGCAGCCAGGGATCGACAGGGGGGTTGTCTGGCTACACCTTC
CDR3aa: CASSQGSTGGLSGYTF
j_gene: TRBJ1-2
abundance: NA
v_gene: TRBV5-1
d_gene: TRBD1

CDR3nt: TGTGCCAGCGCGGGACGAATCTCCGAGCAGTACTTC
CDR3aa: CASAGRISEQYF
j_gene: TRBJ2-7
abundance: NA
v_gene: TRBV28
d_gene: NA

CDR3nt: TGTGCCAGCAGTGATAAGCACTTAAACACTGAAGCTTTCTTT
CDR3aa: CASSDKHLNTEAFF
j_gene: TRBJ1-1
abundance: NA
v_gene: TRBV6-1
d_gene: NA

CDR3nt: TGTGCCAGCAGCCTACAGGGGGTGACCTCTGGGGCCAACGTCCTGACTTTC
CDR3aa: CASSLQGVTSGANVLTF
j_gene: TRBJ2-6
abundance: NA
v_gene: TRBV7-8
d_gene: TRBD1

CDR3nt: TGTGCCAGCAGCCAACCGGGACAGGGAGGCCAGCAGTTCTTC
CDR3aa: CASSQPGQGGQQFF
j_gene: TRBJ2-1
abundance: NA
v_gene: TRBV4-2
d_gene: TRBD1

CDR3nt: TGTGCCAGCAGGGCCGGGACAGGGAGAGTAGATACGCAGTATTTT
CDR3aa: CASRAGTGRVDTQYF
j_gene: TRBJ2-3
abundance: NA
v_gene: TRBV6-5
d_gene: TRBD1

CDR3nt: TGTGCCAGTAGTATAACGGGATCTGGAAACACCATATATTTT
CDR3aa: CASSITGSGNTIYF
j_gene: TRBJ1-3
abundance: NA
v_gene: TRBV19
d_gene: NA

CDR3nt: TGTGCCAGCAGTGAGGCAGGGGACTATGGCTACACCTTC
CDR3aa: CASSEAGDYGYTF
j_gene: TRBJ1-2
abundance: few
v_gene: TRBV6-1
d_gene: NA

CDR3nt: TGTGCCAGCCATGGGACAGTCAATCAGCCCCAGCATTTT
CDR3aa: CASHGTVNQPQHF
j_gene: TRBJ1-5
abundance: NA
v_gene: TRBV2
d_gene: TRBD1

CDR3nt: TGTGCCAGTAGTACAGCTCAGGTCAGCCAAGTGACCCAGTACTTC
CDR3aa: CASSTAQVSQVTQYF
j_gene: TRBJ2-5
abundance: NA
v_gene: TRBV19
d_gene: NA

CDR3nt: TGTGCCAGCAGCTTAGACTCCTCCGGGACTAGCGTCCCAGATACGCAGTATTTT
CDR3aa: CASSLDSSGTSVPDTQYF
j_gene: TRBJ2-3
abundance: few
v_gene: TRBV7-9
d_gene: TRBD2

CDR3nt: TGTGCCATCAGTGAGTCTAGCCAGGGCTACGAGCAGTACTTC
CDR3aa: CAISESSQGYEQYF
j_gene: TRBJ2-7
abundance: NA
v_gene: TRBV10-3
d_gene: NA

CDR3nt: TGTGCCAGCAGCGCTTCACAGGGCTACGAGCAGTACTTC
CDR3aa: CASSASQGYEQYF
j_gene: TRBJ2-7
abundance: NA
v_gene: TRBV6-1
d_gene: NA

CDR3nt: TGTGCCAGCAGAGTACAGGGGTACAACACTGAAGCTTTCTTT
CDR3aa: CASRVQGYNTEAFF
j_gene: TRBJ1-1
abundance: NA
v_gene: TRBV6-5
d_gene: TRBD1